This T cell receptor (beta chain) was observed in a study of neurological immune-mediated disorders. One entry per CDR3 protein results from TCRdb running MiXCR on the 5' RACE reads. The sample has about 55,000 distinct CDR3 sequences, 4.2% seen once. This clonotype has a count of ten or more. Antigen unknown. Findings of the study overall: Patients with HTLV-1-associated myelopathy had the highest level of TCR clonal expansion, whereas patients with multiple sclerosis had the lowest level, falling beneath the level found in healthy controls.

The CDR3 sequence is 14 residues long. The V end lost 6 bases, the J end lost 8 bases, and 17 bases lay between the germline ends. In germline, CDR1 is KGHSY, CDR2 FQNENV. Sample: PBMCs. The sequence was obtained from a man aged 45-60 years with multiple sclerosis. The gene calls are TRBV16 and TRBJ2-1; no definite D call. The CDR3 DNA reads TGTGCCAGCAGTCGACTCGTGACTTCTGATGAGCAGTTCTTC. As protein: CASSRLVTSDEQFF.